These 21 T cell receptor beta chains were sequenced from one sample in a study of type 1 regulatory T cells. These TCRs are of unknown antigen specificity. TCRdb ran MiXCR on the reads and lists one entry per CDR3 protein. Altogether just under 65,000 distinct CDR3 sequences are present, around 49% being singletons, with the ten largest covering less than 2.5%. The sample comprised cultured non-Tr1 T cells, either the whole culture or a sorted T cell fraction (not recorded which). These receptors were collected from a human donor in good health.

This clonotype was seen only a few times. This chain links TRBV5-1 with TRBJ2-2; 8 bases line up with TRBD1. V trimming: 4 bases; J trimming: 4 bases; junction bases outside the gene matches: 6. CDR3 length: 15 residues. Germline values: CDR1 SGHRS, CDR2 YFSETQ. Here the CDR3 reads CASSDTGGFTGELFF. As DNA, the CDR3 is TGCGCCAGCAGCGACACAGGGGGATTCACCGGGGAGCTGTTTTTT.

V is TRBV5-1 and J is TRBJ2-7; either TRBD1 or TRBD2 may supply D (5 bases each). Germline CDR1 SGHRS, CDR2 YFSETQ. Trimming pared 0 bases from V and 2 bases from J, leaving 15 bases between. CDR3 length equals 16 residues. In DNA, the CDR3 is TGCGCCAGCAGCTTGGGGCCGGGACGGCAGACCTACGAGCAGTACTTC. Translation gives CASSLGPGRQTYEQYF.

This clonotype has more than one count but fewer than ten. The chain links TRBV12-3 or TRBV12-4 to TRBJ2-7; maybe TRBD1 (5 bases). This CDR3 comprises 13 residues. V shed 4 bases and J shed 6 bases, with 13 bases lying between them. CDR3 nucleotide sequence: TGTGCCAGCAGTTCGCAGGGTTTTGGCGAGCAGTACTTC. It specifies CASSSQGFGEQYF.

This clonotype was seen a few times. V and J are TRBV5-1 and TRBJ2-7; 13 bases match TRBD2. CDR3 size: 14 residues. CDR1 is SGHRS, CDR2 YFSETQ, per germline. V shed 4 bases, J shed 7 bases, and the junction held 5 bases outside the gene matches. The CDR3 DNA reads as TGCGCCAGCAGCGAGACTAGCGGGGGGTCGGAGCAGTACTTC. Translation: CASSETSGGSEQYF.

For the CDR3, the DNA is TGTGCCAGCAGCCAAGCCGAGTATGGCTACACCTTC. Encoded protein: CASSQAEYGYTF. J is TRBJ1-2 and V is TRBV7-9, with D hard to call. The V gene lost 5 bases and the J gene lost 5 bases, with 9 bases spanning the gap. Germline V gene data show CDR1 as SEHNR and CDR2 as FQNEAQ (reference sequence). This CDR3 has 12 amino acids.

The chain carries TRBV4-1 and TRBJ2-5, with TRBD2 matching over 8 bases. Germline CDR1 MGHRA, CDR2 YSYEKL. J lost 7 bases, V lost 5 bases, and 15 bases had no gene match. The CDR3 is made up of 16 amino acids. The CDR3: CASSDRGAGALVTQYF. The CDR3 DNA follows: TGCGCCAGCAGCGATAGAGGAGCGGGGGCTTTAGTGACCCAGTACTTC.

This chain joins TRBV20-1 and TRBJ1-1; maybe TRBD1 (6 bases). V was shortened by 2 bases and J by 4 bases, with 8 bases between the two germline ends. Germline V lookup: CDR1 DFQATT, CDR2 SNEGSKA (reference sequence). The CDR3 is 12 residues long. The CDR3 region is CSARRGSTEAFF. In nucleotides, the CDR3 is TGCAGTGCTAGAAGGGGGAGCACTGAAGCTTTCTTT.

This chain joins TRBV6-6 and TRBJ1-2, with TRBD1 as a possible D gene (5 bases). The V gene lost 2 bases and the J gene lost 2 bases, with 9 bases spanning the gap. The CDR3 consists of 14 residues. CDR1 MNHNY and CDR2 SVGAGI come from the germline V gene (reference sequence). The CDR3 loop reads CASSYGEGNYGYTF. The DNA for the CDR3 is TGTGCCAGCAGTTACGGGGAGGGGAACTATGGCTACACCTTC.

CDR3 loop: CASSQGDYNTDTQYF. The CDR3 bases are TGTGCCAGCAGCCAGGGGGACTACAACACAGATACGCAGTATTTT. The chain carries TRBV6-2 or TRBV6-3 and TRBJ2-3, with D perhaps being TRBD1 or TRBD2 (7 bases each). Trimming left V 6 bases short and J 2 bases short, with 15 bases between. CDR1 is MNHEY and CDR2 is SVGEGT in the germline V gene. The CDR3 spans 15 residues.

This chain joins TRBV7-2 and TRBJ2-2; TRBD2 aligns across 8 bases. The CDR3 is 16 residues long. Germline V gives CDR1 SGHTA, CDR2 FQGNSA. V lost 2 bases, J lost 4 bases, and 6 bases stayed unmatched. Written as DNA, the CDR3 is TGTGCCAGCAGCTTATCAGCGGGGGCCGGCACCGGGGAGCTGTTTTTT. This sequence encodes CASSLSAGAGTGELFF.

The table lists this clonotype with a few counts. The chain couples TRBV7-9 to TRBJ2-7; D might be TRBD1 or TRBD2, each matching 6 bases. V was clipped by 3 bases and J by 6 bases, with 18 bases between them. This CDR3 region has 15 residues. The germline V gene has CDR1 SEHNR and CDR2 FQNEAQ (reference sequence). The CDR3 DNA follows: TGTGCCAGCAGCTTGGTGTCCGGGGGCTCAGGCGAGCAGTACTTC. Its translation: CASSLVSGGSGEQYF.

Only a few counts were recorded for this clonotype. The chain employs TRBV4-1 and TRBJ1-2, with D perhaps TRBD1 (5 bases). Germline CDR1 reads MGHRA; CDR2 reads YSYEKL. The CDR3 totals 13 residues. V was shortened by 3 bases and J by 6 bases, with 11 bases between the two germline ends. The CDR3 spells CASSQSGRDGYTF. The DNA of the CDR3 is TGCGCCAGCAGCCAGTCAGGGAGGGATGGCTACACCTTC.

The rearrangement links TRBV5-1 to TRBJ2-4; perhaps TRBD2 as D (8 bases). CDR3 length: 16 residues. Germline V gene data show CDR1 as SGHRS and CDR2 as YFSETQ. Between the trimmed V and J ends, which lost 4 bases and 5 bases, there was a span of 19 bases. In DNA form, the CDR3 reads TGCGCCAGCAGCCCCTATACGGGAGGGGGCGAAAACATTCAGTACTTC. It translates to CASSPYTGGGENIQYF.

The table lists this clonotype with a few counts. The chain couples TRBV12-3 or TRBV12-4 to TRBJ2-1; 12 nucleotides agree with TRBD1. The CDR3 has 19 amino acids. With 4 bases clipped from V and 3 bases from J, the junction kept 13 bases outside the gene matches. CDR3 bases: TGTGCCAGCAGTTCCAGCGCCGGGACAGGGGGCCTCTTCTACAATGAGCAGTTCTTC. It codes for CASSSSAGTGGLFYNEQFF.

V is TRBV7-8 and J is TRBJ1-5; TRBD1 aligns across 7 bases. V dropped 5 bases and J dropped 0; count of bases not matched to a gene: 13. Germline CDR1 is SGHVS and CDR2 is FQNEAQ. CDR3 size: 18 residues. The CDR3 region is CASSPDRASIYSNQPQHF. Written as DNA, the CDR3 is TGTGCCAGCAGCCCAGACAGGGCCTCTATATATAGCAATCAGCCCCAGCATTTT. Based on the CDR3 plus reference TRBV7-8 and TRBJ1-5, the full variable domain is GAGVSQSPRYKVAKRGQDVALRCDPISGHVSLFWYQQALGQGPEFLTYFQNEAQLDKSGLPSDRFFAERPEGSVSTLKIQRTQQEDSAVYLCASSPDRASIYSNQPQHFGDGTRLSIL.

The genes are TRBV2 and TRBJ1-1; D not resolved. Between the trimmed V and J ends, which lost 1 base and 0 bases, there was a span of 9 bases. CDR1 is SNHLY and CDR2 is FYNNEI in the germline V gene. The CDR3 contains 15 residues. For the CDR3, the DNA is TGTGCCAGCAGTGAAGGGAGAAGCGTGAACACTGAAGCTTTCTTT. This gives the protein CASSEGRSVNTEAFF.

There are a few counts of this clonotype. The V gene is TRBV20-1, the J gene TRBJ1-6, with D tentatively TRBD1 (6 bases). The CDR3 contains 18 residues. Germline V CDR1 and CDR2: DFQATT, SNEGSKA (reference sequence). The V and J ends lost 2 bases and 0 bases respectively, with 17 bases between them. CDR3 sequence: CSARQTGRGGSYNSPLHF. CDR3 nucleotide sequence: TGCAGTGCTAGACAGACAGGCCGCGGAGGCTCCTATAATTCACCCCTCCACTTT.

The genes are TRBV19 and TRBJ1-1, with a possible D match to TRBD1 (5 bases). This CDR3 contains 13 residues. V was shortened by 3 bases and J by 2 bases, with 7 bases between the two germline ends. Germline V CDR1 and CDR2: LNHDA, SQIVND (reference sequence). The DNA for the CDR3 is TGTGCCAGTAGTATCCGGGACAACACTGAAGCTTTCTTT. Protein: CASSIRDNTEAFF.

The chain is built from TRBV20-1 and TRBJ1-6, with a tentative D call TRBD1 (6 bases). Trimming stripped 3 bases from V and 9 bases from J, with 12 bases between. CDR3 length: 13 residues. From germline, CDR1 is DFQATT and CDR2 SNEGSKA (reference sequence). CDR3 DNA: TGCAGTGCTAGGGCAGGGGTAATTTCACCCCTCCACTTT. This encodes CSARAGVISPLHF.

This sequence joins TRBV12-3 or TRBV12-4 and TRBJ1-1; D is undetermined. The CDR3 runs to 18 residues. V lost 6 bases, J lost 1 base, and 24 bases lay in between. CDR3 protein: CASSPDTGGWESNTEAFF. The CDR3, as DNA: TGTGCCAGCAGCCCCGACACGGGTGGGTGGGAGTCGAACACTGAAGCTTTCTTT.

The chain is built from TRBV11-2 and TRBJ2-1; 9 positions match TRBD1. This CDR3 has 15 amino acids. Trimming cost V 5 bases and J 6 bases; bases outside gene matches: 8. Germline V gives CDR1 SGHAT, CDR2 FQNNGV. Here the CDR3 reads CASSLHRTGVNEQFF. In nucleotides, the CDR3 is TGTGCCAGCAGCCTACACCGGACAGGGGTCAATGAGCAGTTCTTC.